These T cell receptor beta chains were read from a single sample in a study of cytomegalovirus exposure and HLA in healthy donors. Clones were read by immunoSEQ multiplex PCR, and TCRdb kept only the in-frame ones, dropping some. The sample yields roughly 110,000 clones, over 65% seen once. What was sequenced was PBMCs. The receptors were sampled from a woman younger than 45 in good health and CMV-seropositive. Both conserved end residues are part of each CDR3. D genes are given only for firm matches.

CASSMGQGWDTEAFF	TRBV19	TRBJ1-1	TRBD1
CASSSQGGSPLHF	TRBV6-6	TRBJ1-6	-
CASRKAGEGGSPLHF	TRBV6-6	TRBJ1-6	-
CASSLSGTSGGGQETQYF	TRBV18	TRBJ2-5	TRBD2
CASSPGGTSYNEQFF	TRBV7-9	TRBJ2-1	-
CASSFQGGNTEAFF	TRBV5-1	TRBJ1-1	TRBD1
CATSVGGQSNGYTF	TRBV7-3	TRBJ1-2	TRBD1
CASSKTGGSGYTF	TRBV7-3	TRBJ1-2	TRBD1
CASSQAWVAGANWEQFF	TRBV4-1	TRBJ2-1	TRBD2
CASSRVGGGDTQYF	TRBV19	TRBJ2-3	-
CASSLDESNSNQPQHF	TRBV4-2	TRBJ1-5	-
CASSAENGYTF	TRBV9	TRBJ1-2	-
CASSPQTGPSYEQYF	TRBV6-4	TRBJ2-7	-
CASSRPQVANEQFF	TRBV5-1	TRBJ2-1	-
CASRFDYGYTF	TRBV19	TRBJ1-2	-
CASSQRDLSGNTIYF	TRBV14	TRBJ1-3	-
CASSSGTDRSTDTQYF	TRBV11-3	TRBJ2-3	TRBD1
CASSRDSSGNTIYF	TRBV25-1	TRBJ1-3	TRBD1
CASRLTGNSNQPQHF	TRBV12-2	TRBJ1-5	-
CASREGSIQPQHF	TRBV6-1	TRBJ1-5	-
CASSPWTRVADTQYF	TRBV6-5	TRBJ2-3	-
CASSLRGSSGLAGGRSYEQYF	TRBV5-1	TRBJ2-7	TRBD2
CAWSRQGIEAFF	TRBV30	TRBJ1-1	-
CASDDTRYGTQPETQYF	TRBV7-9	TRBJ2-5	-
CASKTGTYEQYF	TRBV27	TRBJ2-7	-
CASSGGTSGGITDTQYF	TRBV5-8	TRBJ2-3	TRBD2
CASSKGRTDGNTIYF	TRBV18	TRBJ1-3	-
CAWSAGTATYEQYF	TRBV30	-	TRBD1
CASSLQGSEKLFF	TRBV7-9	TRBJ1-4	-
CASSYSRDGYTF	TRBV6-6	TRBJ1-2	-
CASSQASGELYNEQFF	TRBV4-2	TRBJ2-1	-
CASSVGGLAGGPRNIQYF	TRBV9	TRBJ2-4	TRBD2
CSGAGKSDEQFF	TRBV29-1	TRBJ2-1	TRBD2
CASSSAGGNEKLFF	TRBV27	TRBJ1-4	TRBD1
CASSFGGLNTEAFF	TRBV5-4	TRBJ1-1	-
CASSLDYSGNTIYF	TRBV5-1	TRBJ1-3	-
CASSVGTKGEQYF	TRBV9	TRBJ2-7	-